Listed below are T cell receptor beta chains from one sample, sequenced in a study of T-cell memory formation after mild COVID-19. One entry per CDR3 protein, called by TCRdb with MiXCR from the 5' RACE reads. The sample lists around 310,000 distinct CDR3 sequences, roughly 15% occurring once. The sequencing sample was made of PBMCs or a T cell subset sorted from them (not recorded which). The receptors were sampled from a young man who had mild COVID-19 (a few samples of this study predate the infection). Cell type and time point are not known. Both conserved end residues are part of each CDR3.

J	V	CDR3
TRBJ1-4	TRBV18	CASSTRTGQGNLNEKLFF
TRBJ2-7	TRBV3-1	CASSQQGAYEQYF
TRBJ2-5	TRBV20-1	CSARDLDGQGGETQYF
TRBJ2-2	TRBV5-1	CASSARRARGTGELFF
TRBJ2-5	TRBV5-5	CASSLGGWEETQYF
TRBJ2-3	TRBV4-1	CASSQEWAPSTDTQYF
TRBJ1-2	TRBV12-3/TRBV12-4	CASRWDSTDGYTF
TRBJ2-7	TRBV7-2	CASSIVGFAYEQYF
TRBJ2-1	TRBV25-1	CASSTGLAGLVGQFF
TRBJ1-1	TRBV5-1	CASSRGMNTEAFF
TRBJ1-2	TRBV27	CASSLGAGGAPGGYTF
TRBJ2-6	TRBV19	CASSIAGANVLTF
TRBJ2-7	TRBV18	CASSPRRDPYEQYF
TRBJ2-7	TRBV13	CASSRGEGDEQYF
TRBJ2-1	TRBV20-1	CSASGFAKASGDDPNEQFF
TRBJ2-3	TRBV24-1	CATSDPSSGDDTQYF
TRBJ2-5	TRBV6-5	CASSPPSLRGPQETQYF
TRBJ2-1	TRBV9	CASSVGQWGGLYNEQFF
TRBJ2-1	TRBV24-1	CATSDSRGGYNEQFF
TRBJ2-5	TRBV15	CATSPLPGGKTQYF
TRBJ1-2	TRBV20-1	CSARAYRGDYGYTF
TRBJ2-2	TRBV5-1	CASSTTGYTGELFF
TRBJ1-4	TRBV7-9	CASSLLPGEGATNEKLFF